This T cell receptor (beta chain) stems from a study of human T cells and chemical hapten exposure. TCRdb fed the RACE reads into MiXCR, producing one record per CDR3 protein. The sample has about 270,000 distinct CDR3 sequences, around 7% seen once; the top ten hold 1.2%. As to time point: pre-sensitization, week 0. Treatment indicated: therapeutic diphenylcyclopropenone sensitization with weekly scalp DPC. The study extracted total RNA from unfractionated whole blood. The CDR3 extends over 17 amino acids. Germline V gene data show CDR1 as LGHDT and CDR2 as YNNKEL (reference sequence). The V gene end was trimmed by 3 bases and the J gene end by 0 bases; junction bases not matched to a gene: 9.

The V and J genes are TRBV3-1 and TRBJ2-3; 7 positions match TRBD2. The material was whole blood, obtained in connection with sensitization to the hapten diphenylcyclopropenone (DPC). This receptor was obtained from a young man with alopecia areata. Some clones in this sample may be carry-over from other donors' samples. CDR3: CASSHGFGEGSTDTQYF. For the CDR3, the DNA is TGTGCCAGCAGCCACGGTTTCGGGGAGGGGAGCACAGATACGCAGTATTTT.